This T cell receptor (beta chain) was documented in a study of OX40 agonist ivuxolimab in advanced cancers. Study overall: Three patients had partial responses: one hepatocellular carcinoma, two cutaneous melanoma.

This CDR3 has 14 residues. TCRdb keeps only in-frame clones here, not all; method: immunoSEQ multiplex PCR. The sample consists of about 12,000 clones, approximately 80% of them appearing once. The sequences come from CD4+ or CD8+ T cells sorted from blood, collected in a trial of the OX40 agonist ivuxolimab. The TCR was taken from an adult with an advanced solid tumor such as melanoma, head and neck, liver or kidney cancer. The chain carries TRBV21-1 and TRBJ1-5. TRBV21-1 is a recognized pseudogene. The CDR3 bases are TGTGCCAGCAGCAAATGTTGGGGCAATCAGCCCCAGCATTTT. It specifies CASSKCWGNQPQHF.